This T cell receptor (beta chain) emerged from a study of beta chain features in type 1 diabetes. Study information: Examination of sorted cells across all samples involved around 100,000,000 cells.

Whole-study findings and limits: In every one of the four CD4+ subsets, TCRB CDR3s were moderately but significantly shorter in Type 1 diabetes patients. A pattern of fewer insertions and more deletions at VDJ junctions was seen in type 1 diabetes patients.

For this clone: Its antigen remains unidentified.

Trimming cost V 4 bases and J 3 bases; bases outside gene matches: 4. There are 14 residues in the CDR3. Germline V CDR1 and CDR2: SGHAT, FQDESV (reference sequence). Expressed TCRB transcripts were sequenced, since all the RNA that had been isolated was reverse transcribed. TCRdb keeps only in-frame clones here, not all; method: immunoSEQ multiplex PCR. The table has under 300,000 clones, approximately 16% seen once. The rearrangement joins TRBV11-1 to TRBJ2-7; TRBD1 matches 9 bases. Sequenced sample: naive CD4+ T cells from blood. This receptor was taken from a man aged 25 to 40 with type 1 diabetes. This CDR3 reads CASSWDRAFYEQYF. The CDR3 DNA follows: TGTGCCAGCAGCTGGGACAGGGCCTTCTACGAGCAGTACTTC.